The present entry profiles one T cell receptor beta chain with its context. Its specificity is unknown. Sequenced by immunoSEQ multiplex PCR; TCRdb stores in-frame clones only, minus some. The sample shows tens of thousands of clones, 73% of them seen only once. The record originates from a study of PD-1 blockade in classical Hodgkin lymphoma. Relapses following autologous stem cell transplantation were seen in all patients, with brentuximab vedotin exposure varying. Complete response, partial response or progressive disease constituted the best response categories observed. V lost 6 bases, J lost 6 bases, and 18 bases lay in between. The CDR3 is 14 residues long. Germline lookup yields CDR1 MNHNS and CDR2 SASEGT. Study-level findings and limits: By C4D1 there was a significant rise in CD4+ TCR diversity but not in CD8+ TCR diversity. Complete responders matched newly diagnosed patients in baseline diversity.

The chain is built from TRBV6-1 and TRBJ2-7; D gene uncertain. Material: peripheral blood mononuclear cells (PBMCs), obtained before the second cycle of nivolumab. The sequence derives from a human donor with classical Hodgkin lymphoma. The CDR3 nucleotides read TGTGCCAGCAGCTCACAGTTCGGCGGCGCCGAGCAGTACTTC. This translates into CASSSQFGGAEQYF.